A selection of T cell receptor beta chains follows, all from one sample in a study of molecular identifiers for immune sequencing clone quantification. TCRdb passed the PCR reads through MiXCR, listing each CDR3 protein once. The repertoire includes some 650,000 distinct CDR3 sequences, about 20% of them detected once, and 0.85% sits in the top ten. The source material was naive CD8+ T cells from blood, with Jurkat cell RNA spiked in. The receptor set was obtained from a human donor in good health. Some libraries in this study had Jurkat cell RNA spiked in. Each CDR3 is given with its conserved first and last residue. Fields, in order: V gene, J gene, clone size, D gene, CDR3 protein, CDR3 DNA. A D gene is named only where the DNA matches it firmly. For some rows the clone size is stated as once, few or many, or as a class when expanded; others skip it.

>TRBV24-1|TRBJ1-1|many|TRBD1
CATSEKTGQEAFF
TGTGCCACCAGTGAGAAGACAGGGCAAGAAGCTTTCTTT
>TRBV24-1|TRBJ2-7|many|.
CATSGREQYF
TGTGCCACCAGTGGGAGGGAGCAGTACTTC
>TRBV6-5|TRBJ1-1|many|.
CASSRGWNTEAFF
TGTGCCAGCAGTCGGGGGTGGAACACTGAAGCTTTCTTT
>TRBV30|TRBJ2-2|.|.
CAWRSRGGDTGELLF
TGTGCCTGGAGGTCGAGGGGCGGAGACACCGGGGAGCTGCTTTTT
>TRBV4-1|TRBJ2-1|.|TRBD1
CASSQEGRTGVYEQFF
TGCGCCAGCAGCCAAGAGGGCCGGACAGGGGTCTATGAGCAGTTCTTC
>TRBV27|TRBJ2-7|.|TRBD2
CASGAGDATYEQYF
TGTGCCAGCGGCGCGGGGGACGCAACCTACGAGCAGTACTTC
>TRBV2|TRBJ2-7|few|TRBD1
CASTDRVTYEQYF
TGTGCCAGCACGGACAGGGTAACCTACGAGCAGTACTTC
>TRBV5-6|TRBJ2-5|many|.
CASQWGAAQETQYF
TGTGCCAGCCAGTGGGGGGCAGCCCAAGAGACCCAGTACTTC
>TRBV4-1|TRBJ2-7|many|TRBD2
CASSQYFSGGAYEQYF
TGCGCCAGCAGCCAATATTTCAGCGGGGGGGCCTACGAGCAGTACTTC
>TRBV20-1|TRBJ2-1|few|TRBD1
CSARDPQGVSYNEQFF
TGCAGTGCTAGAGATCCGCAGGGGGTATCCTACAATGAGCAGTTCTTC
>TRBV7-9|TRBJ2-5|.|TRBD2
CASSYWTSGREGTQYF
TGTGCCAGCAGCTACTGGACTAGCGGGAGAGAGGGGACCCAGTACTTC
>TRBV29-1|TRBJ1-2|many|.
CSADTGYGYTF
TGCAGCGCCGACACAGGCTATGGCTACACCTTC
>TRBV3-1|TRBJ1-4|many|TRBD1
CASSQTGLGQPEKLFF
TGTGCCAGCAGCCAAACAGGTTTGGGACAGCCAGAAAAACTGTTTTTT
>TRBV15|TRBJ2-7|.|.
CATSRDKGRFYEQYF
TGTGCCACCAGCAGAGATAAGGGCAGGTTCTACGAGCAGTACTTC
>TRBV27|TRBJ2-7|.|TRBD2
CASTISGLAGGNEQYF
TGTGCCAGCACCATAAGCGGGCTAGCGGGAGGCAACGAGCAGTACTTC
>TRBV2|TRBJ2-3|many|.
CAITDTQYF
TGTGCCATCACAGATACGCAGTATTTT
>TRBV7-9|TRBJ1-1|.|.
CASSLRAGLLALF
TGTGCCAGCAGCTTAAGGGCGGGGCTGCTAGCTCTCTTT
>TRBV9|TRBJ2-2|few|.
CASSVARGGTGELFF
TGTGCCAGCAGCGTAGCCAGGGGGGGTACCGGGGAGCTGTTTTTT
>TRBV29-1|TRBJ2-7|many|.
CSVPGALEQYF
TGCAGCGTTCCTGGGGCCCTCGAGCAGTACTTC
>TRBV20-1|TRBJ2-3|.|.
CSARDTWVRDRSTDTQYF
TGCAGTGCTAGAGACACCTGGGTGAGGGACCGGAGCACAGATACGCAGTATTTT
>TRBV27|TRBJ1-1|many|.
CASTSFLGGPSNTEAFF
TGTGCCAGCACAAGTTTTTTGGGGGGGCCATCGAACACTGAAGCTTTCTTT
>TRBV9|TRBJ2-7|few|TRBD2
CASSAGLAESYEQYF
TGTGCCAGCAGCGCGGGCCTAGCGGAGTCCTACGAGCAGTACTTC
>TRBV30|TRBJ1-1|many|.
CAWSVAGLDTEAFF
TGTGCCTGGAGTGTAGCAGGATTGGACACTGAAGCTTTCTTT
>TRBV19|TRBJ2-2|once|.
CVSSIGTTNTGELFF
TGTGTCAGTAGTATAGGGACCACGAACACCGGGGAGCTGTTTTTT
>TRBV5-1|TRBJ1-1|many|TRBD1
CASSKGTDNTEAFF
TGCGCCAGCAGCAAAGGGACAGACAACACTGAAGCTTTCTTT
>TRBV27|TRBJ2-2|few|.
CASRPLRVEGTGELFF
TGTGCCAGCAGGCCCCTCCGGGTCGAGGGCACCGGGGAGCTGTTTTTT
>TRBV20-1|TRBJ2-5|.|.
CSARASLGETQYF
TGCAGTGCTAGAGCTAGCCTAGGGGAGACCCAGTACTTC
>TRBV12-3/TRBV12-4|TRBJ2-2|few|.
CASTSVVDTGELFF
TGTGCCAGCACTAGCGTTGTGGACACCGGGGAGCTGTTTTTT
>TRBV20-1|TRBJ1-2|few|TRBD1
CSARDPDRGAGYTF
TGCAGTGCTAGAGACCCCGACAGGGGAGCTGGCTACACCTTC
>TRBV27|TRBJ2-4|.|.
CASSPQGAKNIQYF
TGTGCCAGCAGTCCCCAGGGAGCCAAAAACATTCAGTACTTC
>TRBV11-2|TRBJ1-1|many|.
CASSLVTVPQAFF
TGTGCCAGCAGCTTAGTAACGGTACCTCAAGCTTTCTTT
>TRBV4-1|TRBJ2-1|.|TRBD1
CASSVVAEDPGGDEQFF
TGCGCCAGCAGCGTAGTGGCCGAGGACCCAGGGGGCGATGAGCAGTTCTTC
>TRBV19|TRBJ2-6|few|.
CASSIGKWAGANVLTF
TGTGCCAGTAGTATAGGAAAGTGGGCTGGGGCCAACGTCCTGACTTTC
>TRBV19|TRBJ1-2|many|.
CASSIAGRAPVGYTF
TGTGCCAGTAGTATAGCCGGCAGGGCCCCTGTTGGCTACACCTTC
>TRBV4-1|TRBJ1-1|.|.
CASSQQGLSTEAFF
TGCGCCAGCAGCCAACAGGGATTATCCACTGAAGCTTTCTTT
>TRBV7-2|TRBJ2-1|many|TRBD1
CASSLFGTGLDNEQFF
TGTGCCAGCAGCTTATTTGGGACAGGGCTCGACAATGAGCAGTTCTTC
>TRBV7-9|TRBJ2-5|many|TRBD2
CASSITGTSGRQETQYF
TGTGCCAGCAGCATCACCGGGACTAGCGGGAGACAAGAGACCCAGTACTTC
>TRBV5-6|TRBJ2-7|many|TRBD1
CASTLDRSYEQYF
TGTGCCAGCACCTTGGACAGGTCCTACGAGCAGTACTTC
>TRBV6-5|TRBJ2-7|.|.
CASSYSERREQYF
TGTGCCAGCAGTTACTCGGAGCGGAGGGAGCAGTACTTC
>TRBV13|TRBJ1-2|many|.
CASSLLRDENLAGGYTF
TGTGCCAGCAGCCTCCTCCGGGACGAAAACTTAGCAGGCGGCTACACCTTC
>TRBV12-3/TRBV12-4|TRBJ2-1|few|TRBD2
CASSFRAGGMENNEQFF
TGTGCCAGCAGTTTCCGAGCGGGAGGTATGGAAAACAATGAGCAGTTCTTC
>TRBV5-6|TRBJ1-1|once|.
CASSPTHGTEAFF
TGTGCCAGCAGCCCAACTCATGGGACTGAGGCTTTCTTT
>TRBV5-3|TRBJ1-1|many|TRBD1
CARRKDRGHGLETEAFF
TGTGCCAGAAGAAAGGACAGGGGGCACGGGTTGGAGACTGAAGCTTTCTTT
>TRBV19|TRBJ1-5|.|.
CASTRSQLNQPQHF
TGTGCCAGTACACGCAGCCAGCTCAATCAGCCCCAGCATTTT
>TRBV6-2/TRBV6-3|TRBJ2-7|many|.
CASSTGTSANFHEQYF
TGTGCCAGCAGCACCGGGACCTCCGCTAACTTCCACGAGCAGTACTTC
>TRBV9|TRBJ2-7|.|.
CASSPVEGNYEQYF
TGTGCCAGCAGCCCTGTGGAGGGGAACTACGAGCAGTACTTC
>TRBV29-1|TRBJ2-1|few|TRBD2
CSVVASGRNNEQFF
TGCAGCGTTGTGGCTAGCGGGAGGAACAATGAGCAGTTCTTC
>TRBV7-9|TRBJ2-4|many|.
CASSSPTGNIQYF
TGTGCCAGCAGCTCGCCGACTGGGAACATTCAGTACTTC
>TRBV4-1|TRBJ2-3|.|TRBD1
CASSQGIGQGLGDTQYF
TGCGCCAGCAGCCAAGGAATAGGACAGGGGTTGGGGGATACGCAGTATTTT
>TRBV19|TRBJ2-3|few|TRBD1
CASQQGADTQYF
TGTGCCAGCCAACAGGGGGCAGATACGCAGTATTTT
>TRBV25-1|TRBJ2-5|.|TRBD2
CASSEYRTSGGVGYQETQYF
TGTGCCAGCAGTGAATACAGGACTAGCGGGGGGGTAGGGTACCAAGAGACCCAGTACTTC
>TRBV20-1|TRBJ2-7|few|.
CSAPHPYEQYF
TGCAGTGCCCCCCATCCCTACGAGCAGTACTTC
>TRBV14|TRBJ2-3|many|.
CASSEAGLALTDTQYF
TGTGCCAGCAGCGAAGCAGGGCTGGCACTCACAGATACGCAGTATTTT
>TRBV4-3|TRBJ2-1|.|.
CASSPGEELKKPHNEQFF
TGCGCCAGCAGCCCCGGAGAGGAACTCAAAAAACCCCACAATGAGCAGTTCTTC
>TRBV27|TRBJ2-7|few|.
CASKLRPSYEQYF
TGTGCCAGCAAGCTGCGTCCCTCCTACGAGCAGTACTTC
>TRBV14|TRBJ2-2|many|.
CASSPITGFTGELFF
TGTGCCAGCAGCCCGATAACAGGGTTCACCGGGGAGCTGTTTTTT
>TRBV19|TRBJ2-4|many|TRBD2
CASSSRDYASINIQYF
TGTGCCAGTAGTAGCCGGGACTATGCCTCTATAAACATTCAGTACTTC